These T cell receptor beta chains were read from a single sample in a study of graft-versus-host responses after intestinal transplantation. Repertoires were generated with immunoSEQ multiplex PCR, while TCRdb's copy carries only in-frame clones and drops some. The table includes 35,000 to 45,000 clones, about 95% detected once. What these receptors recognize is not known. Sequenced material: unstimulated CD8+ T cells sorted from spleen or lymph node cells, taken before transplant. The receptor source for this set is a human donor who was the organ donor for an intestinal transplant. Both conserved end residues are part of each CDR3. A D gene is named only where the DNA matches it firmly. Where a row states a size, it is once, few, many or the class of an expanded clone; other rows omit it.

CDR3: CALHRASGGSSTDTQYF; DNA: TGTGCCTTACATCGGGCTAGCGGGGGTTCGAGCACAGATACGCAGTATTTT; D: TRBD2; V: TRBV2; size: once; J: TRBJ2-3
CDR3: CASSFRDRDYDEQYF; DNA: TGTGCCAGCAGCTTTCGTGACAGGGACTACGACGAGCAGTACTTC; D: .; V: TRBV5-6; size: .; J: TRBJ2-7
CDR3: CASSPRRGRMYGYTF; DNA: TGTGCCAGCTCACCACGGCGGGGGCGGATGTATGGCTACACCTTC; D: .; V: TRBV18; size: .; J: TRBJ1-2
CDR3: CASSLMPGGAEGYTF; DNA: TGTGCCAGCAGTTTAATGCCAGGGGGCGCGGAAGGCTACACCTTC; D: TRBD1; V: TRBV27; size: .; J: TRBJ1-2
CDR3: CASSAPSGPSTDTQYF; DNA: TGTGCCAGCAGCGCCCCTAGCGGCCCTTCCACAGATACGCAGTATTTT; D: TRBD2; V: TRBV9; size: .; J: TRBJ2-3
CDR3: CASSPLDNRANYGYTF; DNA: TGTGCCAGCAGCCCGCTAGATAACAGGGCGAACTATGGCTACACCTTC; D: .; V: TRBV7-6; size: .; J: TRBJ1-2
CDR3: CASSFGTGGRVDGYTF; DNA: TGTGCCAGCAGCTTCGGGACAGGGGGCAGGGTTGATGGCTACACCTTC; D: TRBD1; V: TRBV4-2; size: .; J: TRBJ1-2
CDR3: CASSYPSVPPYEQYF; DNA: TGTGCCAGCAGTTACCCAAGCGTCCCCCCCTACGAGCAGTACTTC; D: .; V: TRBV6-6; size: once; J: TRBJ2-7
CDR3: CSVALRGAPYGQYF; DNA: TGCAGCGTGGCCCTTAGGGGGGCCCCCTACGGGCAGTACTTC; D: .; V: TRBV29-1; size: .; J: TRBJ2-5
CDR3: CASSLVGGVIYNEQFF; DNA: TGCGCCAGCAGCTTGGTGGGCGGCGTAATCTACAATGAGCAGTTCTTC; D: .; V: TRBV5-1; size: .; J: TRBJ2-1
CDR3: CASSLNSYASGNTIYF; DNA: TGTGCCAGCAGCTTAAACAGCTATGCCTCTGGAAACACCATATATTTT; D: .; V: TRBV7-2; size: few; J: TRBJ1-3
CDR3: CASSSPSGGSYEQYF; DNA: TGTGCCAGCAGCTCTCCTAGCGGGGGGTCCTACGAGCAGTACTTC; D: TRBD2; V: TRBV5-4; size: .; J: TRBJ2-7
CDR3: CASSEATGTTNTIYF; DNA: TGTGCCAGCAGTGAAGCTACCGGGACGACGAACACCATATATTTT; D: .; V: TRBV2; size: .; J: TRBJ1-3
CDR3: CASSQAHSSYNSPLHF; DNA: TGCGCCAGCAGCCAAGCTCACAGCTCCTATAATTCACCCCTCCACTTT; D: .; V: TRBV4-1; size: .; J: TRBJ1-6
CDR3: CASSWTSGTYEQYF; DNA: TGTGCCAGCAGTTGGACTAGCGGCACATACGAGCAGTACTTC; D: TRBD2; V: TRBV6-5; size: .; J: TRBJ2-7
CDR3: CASSQMTGIYTEAFF; DNA: TGCGCCAGCAGCCAAATGACAGGGATATACACTGAAGCTTTCTTT; D: TRBD1; V: TRBV4-3; size: .; J: TRBJ1-1
CDR3: CASRAIGTASYTF; DNA: TGTGCCAGCAGGGCGATTGGGACAGCTAGCTACACCTTC; D: TRBD1; V: TRBV7-9; size: .; J: TRBJ1-2
CDR3: CASSISRGTGELFF; DNA: TGTGCCAGTAGTATTTCCAGGGGGACCGGGGAGCTGTTTTTT; D: TRBD1; V: TRBV19; size: .; J: TRBJ2-2
CDR3: CASSLVGADEQYF; DNA: TGTGCCAGCAGCTTAGTCGGGGCTGACGAGCAGTACTTC; D: .; V: TRBV11-2; size: .; J: TRBJ2-7
CDR3: CASSLAGPDTQYF; DNA: TGTGCCAGCAGCTTAGCCGGGCCAGATACGCAGTATTTT; D: .; V: TRBV13; size: .; J: TRBJ2-3
CDR3: CASSLIPGELFF; DNA: TGTGCCAGCAGCTTAATACCCGGGGAGCTGTTTTTT; D: .; V: TRBV7-9; size: .; J: TRBJ2-2
CDR3: CASSYADRGPYTQYF; DNA: TGTGCCAGCAGTTACGCGGACAGGGGCCCTTATACGCAGTATTTT; D: TRBD1; V: TRBV6-6; size: .; J: TRBJ2-3
CDR3: CASGDSKGGATDTQYF; DNA: TGTGCCAGCGGTGACTCAAAAGGGGGGGCCACAGATACGCAGTATTTT; D: .; V: TRBV6-4; size: .; J: TRBJ2-3
CDR3: CASSYQTGGNYGYTF; DNA: TGTGCCAGCAGTTACCAGACAGGGGGTAACTATGGCTACACCTTC; D: TRBD1; V: TRBV6-6; size: .; J: TRBJ1-2
CDR3: CASSQDGRVWEYQETQYF; DNA: TGTGCCAGCAGCCAAGACGGCCGTGTCTGGGAGTACCAAGAGACCCAGTACTTC; D: .; V: TRBV14; size: .; J: TRBJ2-5
CDR3: CSVEDGFGYGYTF; DNA: TGCAGCGTTGAAGACGGCTTTGGCTATGGCTACACCTTC; D: .; V: TRBV29-1; size: .; J: TRBJ1-2
CDR3: CASSPKRLTGFYVEAFF; DNA: TGTGCCAGCAGCCCAAAAAGGCTAACCGGGTTTTATGTTGAAGCTTTCTTT; D: .; V: TRBV7-8; size: .; J: TRBJ1-1
CDR3: CASSLAGANYGYTF; DNA: TGTGCCAGCAGCTTAGCAGGAGCTAACTATGGCTACACCTTC; D: .; V: TRBV7-2; size: once; J: TRBJ1-2
CDR3: CASSLGLAGNTGELFF; DNA: TGTGCCAGCAGCTTGGGACTAGCGGGCAACACCGGGGAGCTGTTTTTT; D: TRBD2; V: TRBV5-4; size: once; J: TRBJ2-2
CDR3: CASSTGTGAYEQYF; DNA: TGTGCCAGCAGTACCGGGACAGGGGCCTACGAGCAGTACTTC; D: TRBD1; V: TRBV6-5; size: once; J: TRBJ2-7
CDR3: CASSWGTGVTEAFF; DNA: TGTGCCAGTAGTTGGGGGACAGGGGTCACTGAAGCTTTCTTT; D: TRBD1; V: TRBV19; size: .; J: TRBJ1-1
CDR3: CASSSSWGGTPYEQYF; DNA: TGTGCCAGCAGTTCCTCCTGGGGGGGGACCCCCTACGAGCAGTACTTC; D: TRBD2; V: TRBV27; size: .; J: TRBJ2-7
CDR3: CASSGRQGTKTQYF; DNA: TGTGCCAGCAGCGGGAGACAGGGGACGAAGACCCAGTACTTC; D: TRBD1; V: TRBV7-9; size: .; J: TRBJ2-5
CDR3: CASLSGNTGELFF; DNA: TGTGCCAGTCTGAGCGGGAACACCGGGGAGCTGTTTTTT; D: .; V: TRBV19; size: few; J: TRBJ2-2
CDR3: CASSEWGSGGFRGTNTEAFF; DNA: TGTGCCAGCAGTGAATGGGGGTCCGGGGGCTTTCGCGGGACGAACACTGAAGCTTTCTTT; D: .; V: TRBV2; size: .; J: TRBJ1-1
CDR3: CASSQSSGSTDTQYF; DNA: TGCGCCAGCAGCCAATCTAGCGGCAGCACAGATACGCAGTATTTT; D: TRBD2; V: TRBV4-3; size: .; J: TRBJ2-3
CDR3: CASSSRRNEQYF; DNA: TGTGCCAGTAGTAGTCGAAGAAACGAGCAGTACTTC; D: .; V: TRBV19; size: once; J: TRBJ2-7
CDR3: CASSNGHWNTEAFF; DNA: TGTGCCAGTAGCAACGGACACTGGAACACTGAAGCTTTCTTT; D: .; V: TRBV19; size: .; J: TRBJ1-1
CDR3: CASSLDGNTIYF; DNA: TGTGCCAGCAGTTTGGACGGAAACACCATATATTTT; D: .; V: TRBV28; size: few; J: TRBJ1-3
CDR3: CASSQFRGQDTQYF; DNA: TGCGCCAGCAGCCAATTCCGGGGGCAAGATACGCAGTATTTT; D: .; V: TRBV4-3; size: once; J: TRBJ2-3
CDR3: CASSSLTSGGMRTDTQYF; DNA: TGTGCCAGCAGTTCCCTGACTAGCGGGGGGATGCGCACAGATACGCAGTATTTT; D: TRBD2; V: TRBV27; size: .; J: TRBJ2-3
CDR3: CASSLAGAPTDTQYF; DNA: TGTGCCAGCAGCTTGGCGGGGGCCCCCACAGATACGCAGTATTTT; D: .; V: TRBV5-4; size: .; J: TRBJ2-3
CDR3: CASSFEGMEETQYF; DNA: TGTGCCAGCAGCTTTGAAGGGATGGAAGAGACCCAGTACTTC; D: .; V: TRBV5-4; size: .; J: TRBJ2-5
CDR3: CASSYRQGGDEQYF; DNA: TGTGCCAGCAGTTATAGACAGGGGGGAGACGAGCAGTACTTC; D: TRBD1; V: TRBV6-5; size: .; J: TRBJ2-7
CDR3: CASSSRTEGTEAFF; DNA: TGTGCCAGTAGTAGTCGCACAGAGGGGACTGAAGCTTTCTTT; D: .; V: TRBV19; size: few; J: TRBJ1-1
CDR3: CASSPRLIHTQYF; DNA: TGTGCCAGCAGCCCCCGACTGATACATACGCAGTATTTT; D: .; V: TRBV7-9; size: .; J: TRBJ2-3
CDR3: CAISDRDLKDTQYF; DNA: TGTGCCATCAGCGATCGGGACTTAAAAGATACGCAGTATTTT; D: .; V: TRBV10-3; size: .; J: TRBJ2-3
CDR3: CASNPRWSSYEQYF; DNA: TGTGCCAGCAACCCGAGGTGGAGCTCCTACGAGCAGTACTTC; D: .; V: TRBV2; size: .; J: TRBJ2-7
CDR3: CASSYSGGGQPQHF; DNA: TGTGCCAGCAGTTACTCGGGGGGAGGTCAGCCCCAGCATTTT; D: .; V: TRBV6-5; size: .; J: TRBJ1-5